This TCR beta chain came from a study of CD8+CD57+ T cells in acquired aplastic anemia. An expansion of CD8+CD57+ cells by flow cytometry had been shown in patients chosen for sequencing. V lost 3 bases and J 5 bases, leaving 2 bases between the germline ends. The germline V gene encodes CDR1 MGHRA and CDR2 YSYEKL. This CDR3 spans 12 amino acids. The use of genomic DNA as template underpinned the TCR beta VDJ and CDR3 profiling. TCRdb redid the calling of the reads with MiXCR, one entry per CDR3 protein. Among approximately 250,000 distinct CDR3 sequences, approximately 79% were seen once, and the ten largest hold roughly 42%. This clonotype was picked up a small number of times.

Source material: sorted CD4+, CD8+, or CD8+CD57+ T cells (not recorded which) from PBMCs. The chain links TRBV4-1 to TRBJ1-6; D uncertain. The receptor's source is a human donor with aplastic anemia. Written as DNA, the CDR3 is TGCGCCAGCAGCCACAATAATTCACCCCTCCACTTT. Translating it yields CASSHNNSPLHF.